There are a few counts of the clone carrying this T cell receptor (beta chain). Antigen specificity is unknown. This specimen belongs to a study of T-cell memory formation after mild COVID-19. Study-wide results and caveats: Some SARS-CoV-2-responding clones were already detected in memory before infection. Second-wave clones peaking on day 37 lacked confirmed SARS-CoV-2 specificity.

TCRdb used MiXCR to reprocess the 5' RACE reads, holding one entry per CDR3 protein. Of roughly 400,000 distinct CDR3 sequences listed, 15% to 20% are singletons. CDR3 length: 18 amino acids. CDR1 LGHDT and CDR2 YNNKEL come from the germline V gene (reference sequence). The germline V and J ends were trimmed by 0 bases and 5 bases, with 20 bases remaining between them. Input material: PBMCs or a T cell subset sorted from them (not recorded which). The sequence was obtained from a man younger than 35 who had mild COVID-19 (a few samples of this study predate the infection). Cell type and time point are not known. The chain uses TRBV3-1 and TRBJ2-1; perhaps TRBD2 as D (6 bases). This chain's CDR3 is CASSQDSVGSSLDNEQFF. CDR3 DNA sequence: TGTGCCAGCAGCCAAGATAGCGTCGGGAGTTCTCTTGACAATGAGCAGTTCTTC.